This T cell receptor (beta chain) was recovered during a study of blood T cell repertoires in COVID-19. Study details: Researchers got acute and convalescent COVID-19 samples from the United States, Italy and Spain.

The CDR3 runs 16 residues. Germline CDR1 SGHRS, CDR2 YFSETQ. V lost 1 base and J lost 4; bases outside the gene matches: 7. The repertoire was sequenced with immunoSEQ multiplex PCR; TCRdb's copy has only in-frame clones and lacks some. The table records 60,000 to 80,000 clones, around 80% of them present only once. Sequencing used peripheral blood. This chain joins TRBV5-1 and TRBJ2-2; 7 nucleotides agree with TRBD2. This receptor was obtained from a man in his forties or fifties with COVID-19, enrolled during active disease. The CDR3, as DNA: TGCGCCAGCAGCTTGCGAGGGAGGGCCGGCACCGGGGAGCTGTTTTTT. Translated: CASSLRGRAGTGELFF.